These T cell receptor beta chains were read from a single sample in a study of T cells in narcolepsy. Assay used: immunoSEQ multiplex PCR; TCRdb lists only in-frame clones, some missing. The sample shows nearly 35,000 clones, approximately 80% of them seen only once. Sequencing was performed on memory (CD45RA-) CD4+ T cells from blood. The receptors derive from a human donor in good health. Each CDR3 is given with its conserved first and last residue. The D gene is left open where the match is weak. Size is stated for part of the rows, as once, few or many counts, or as a class when the clone is expanded.

V	D	J	size	CDR3	DNA
TRBV5-4	-	TRBJ1-2	few	CASSSTGILYGYTF	TGTGCCAGCAGCTCAACAGGGATACTCTATGGCTACACCTTC
TRBV10-2	TRBD2	TRBJ2-1	-	CASRSELAEGGNEQFF	TGCGCCAGCAGATCAGAACTAGCGGAGGGGGGGAATGAGCAGTTCTTC
TRBV14	TRBD2	TRBJ2-3	-	CASSQVLAGGTDTQYF	TGTGCCAGCAGCCAAGTCCTAGCGGGGGGCACAGATACGCAGTATTTT
TRBV7-8	-	TRBJ2-6	once	CASSLISGRPSGANVLTF	TGTGCCAGCAGCTTAATTTCGGGCCGGCCCTCTGGGGCCAACGTCCTGACTTTC
TRBV6-6	TRBD1	TRBJ2-3	-	CASSPAGQGGTDTQYF	TGTGCCAGCAGCCCCGCGGGACAGGGGGGCACAGATACGCAGTATTTT
TRBV28	-	TRBJ2-7	-	CASRGGVGVHEQYF	TGTGCCAGCAGGGGGGGCGTCGGAGTCCACGAGCAGTACTTC
TRBV4-1	-	TRBJ1-3	-	CASSQDQEGRSGNTIYF	TGCGCCAGCAGCCAAGATCAGGAAGGCCGCTCTGGAAACACCATATATTTT
TRBV7-9	-	TRBJ1-5	-	CASSPRRF	TGTGCCAGCAGTCCTCGGCGTTTT
TRBV10-1	-	TRBJ2-3	few	CASSLGHGTDTQYF	TGCGCCAGCAGTCTGGGACACGGCACAGATACGCAGTATTTT
TRBV6-1	-	TRBJ1-1	-	CASSLGGMAFF	TGTGCCAGCAGCCTGGGGGGTATGGCTTTCTTT
TRBV5-4	TRBD2	TRBJ2-2	-	CASSPARGAGELFF	TGTGCCAGCAGCCCAGCCCGGGGGGCCGGGGAGCTGTTTTTT
TRBV2	-	TRBJ2-7	-	CASSGYNTGLQSEQYF	TGTGCCAGCAGTGGCTATAATACGGGACTGCAGTCAGAGCAGTACTTC
TRBV19	-	TRBJ1-5	-	CASSIGRGGNQPQHF	TGTGCCAGTAGTATAGGGCGGGGCGGCAATCAGCCCCAGCATTTT
TRBV7-6	TRBD1	TRBJ2-1	few	CASSLETGGGHEQFF	TGTGCCAGCAGCTTAGAGACAGGGGGCGGGCATGAGCAGTTCTTC
TRBV6-5	-	TRBJ1-1	-	CASSPPTGRYTEAFF	TGTGCCAGCAGTCCACCTACGGGAAGGTACACTGAAGCTTTCTTT
TRBV21-1	-	TRBJ2-1	-	CASSEGRLSSYNEQFF	TGTGCCAGCAGCGAAGGTCGATTGAGCTCCTACAATGAGCAGTTCTTC
TRBV5-1	TRBD1	TRBJ2-5	once	CASSPISPGTGTETQYF	TGCGCCAGCAGCCCGATATCTCCCGGGACAGGGACGGAGACCCAGTACTTC
TRBV7-9	-	TRBJ1-4	-	CASSPSEGKLFF	TGTGCCAGCAGCCCGTCCGAGGGGAAACTGTTTTTT
TRBV5-1	TRBD2	TRBJ2-3	-	CASRERGGGTDTQYF	TGCGCCAGCAGAGAGCGGGGGGGAGGCACAGATACGCAGTATTTT
TRBV19	TRBD2	TRBJ2-7	few	CASSAGTRSVEQYF	TGTGCCAGTAGTGCCGGGACTAGGTCAGTCGAGCAGTACTTC
TRBV5-5	-	TRBJ1-1	-	CASSYSSGGNTEAFF	TGTGCCAGCAGCTACAGTTCGGGGGGCAACACTGAAGCTTTCTTT
TRBV30	TRBD1	TRBJ1-6	-	CAWSQISGTGNSPLHF	TGTGCCTGGAGTCAGATTTCCGGGACAGGGAATTCACCCCTCCACTTT
TRBV30	-	TRBJ1-1	-	CAWSVRRAAEAFF	TGTGCCTGGAGTGTGCGGCGTGCGGCTGAAGCTTTCTTT
TRBV6-1	-	TRBJ2-5	-	CASSGNGGPGETQYF	TGTGCCAGCAGTGGGAACGGGGGGCCAGGGGAGACCCAGTACTTC
TRBV5-1	TRBD1	TRBJ1-1	once	CASSQDRGGNTEAFF	TGCGCCAGCAGCCAAGACAGGGGAGGGAACACTGAAGCTTTCTTT
TRBV11-3	-	TRBJ1-1	-	CASSFKTEAFF	TGTGCCAGCAGCTTTAAAACTGAAGCTTTCTTT
TRBV10-3	TRBD1	TRBJ1-2	-	CAIRAGGAGANYGYTF	TGTGCCATCAGAGCAGGGGGCGCGGGGGCTAACTATGGCTACACCTTC
TRBV10-3	-	TRBJ1-1	-	CAISESAGGGVAFF	TGTGCCATCAGTGAGTCGGCCGGGGGGGGAGTTGCTTTCTTT
TRBV5-1	-	TRBJ2-7	once	CASSSAAGSYEQYF	TGCGCCAGCAGCTCGGCGGCCGGCTCCTACGAGCAGTACTTC
TRBV1	-	TRBJ2-1	-	CTSSQAGTRDNEQFF	TGCACCAGCAGCCAAGCGGGGACTAGAGACAATGAGCAGTTCTTC
TRBV9	TRBD1	TRBJ2-7	once	CASSPRDRGIYEQYF	TGTGCCAGCAGCCCCCGGGACAGGGGGATCTACGAGCAGTACTTC
TRBV5-1	-	TRBJ1-1	-	CASSLEVNTEAFF	TGCGCCAGCAGCTTGGAAGTGAACACTGAAGCTTTCTTT
TRBV6-6	-	TRBJ1-2	-	CASSYSPMEGGYTF	TGTGCCAGCAGTTACTCGCCCATGGAGGGTGGCTACACCTTC
TRBV7-2	TRBD1	TRBJ2-5	few	CASSSRPGQQETQYF	TGTGCCAGCAGCTCGCGACCGGGACAGCAAGAGACCCAGTACTTC
TRBV4-2	TRBD1	TRBJ1-6	-	CASSHGTGDSPLHF	TGTGCCAGCAGCCACGGGACAGGGGATTCACCCCTCCACTTT
TRBV18	-	TRBJ1-1	-	CASSPGWDTEAFF	TGTGCCAGCTCACCAGGTTGGGACACTGAAGCTTTCTTT